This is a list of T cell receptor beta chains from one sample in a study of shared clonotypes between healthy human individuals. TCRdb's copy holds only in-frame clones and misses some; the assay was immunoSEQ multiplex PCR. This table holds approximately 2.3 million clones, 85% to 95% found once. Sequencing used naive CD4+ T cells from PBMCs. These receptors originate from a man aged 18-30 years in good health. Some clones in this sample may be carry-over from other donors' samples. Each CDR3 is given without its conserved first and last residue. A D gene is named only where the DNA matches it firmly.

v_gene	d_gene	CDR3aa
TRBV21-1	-	ASSKWKGDRGPGANVLT
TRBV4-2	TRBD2	ASSHGTSGSTDTQY
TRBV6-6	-	ASRSGHSGNTIY
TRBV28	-	ASRERETQY
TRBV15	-	ATSTGLGTEAF
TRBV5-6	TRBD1	ASSLDRGQTQY
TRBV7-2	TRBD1	ASSLARDRGHEQY
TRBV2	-	ASSQIQYYEQY
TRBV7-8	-	ASSLAGQLQTQY
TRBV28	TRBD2	ASSTPSGSFVDTQY
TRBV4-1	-	ASSRLWGGNLDEQY
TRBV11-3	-	ASSTSHQGEQF
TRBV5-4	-	ASTRAGAGHTDTQY
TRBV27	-	ASSQGRGRENTEAF
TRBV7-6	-	ASSLTADAGNTIY
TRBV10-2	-	ASSDGYTEAF
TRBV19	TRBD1	ASSQSGQPASYGYT
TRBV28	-	ASSLGPSPETQY
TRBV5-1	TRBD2	ASSGTSSYNEQF
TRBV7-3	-	ASSLSLVAERQF
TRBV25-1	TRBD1	ASSDPGTANNEQF
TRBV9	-	ASSVGGFLTYNEQF
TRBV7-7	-	ASSLAAGSEQY
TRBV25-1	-	ASSEYPSGGEKLF
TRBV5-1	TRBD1	ASSLVGTGGDYGYT
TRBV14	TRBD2	ASSLGGAYNEQF
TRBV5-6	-	ASSLVTALNTEAF
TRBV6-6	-	ASNQFGEANEQF